This record covers a single T cell receptor (beta chain). Its target is unknown. This sample stems from a study of T cell responses to AZD1222 COVID-19 vaccine. General study results and limits: Increased Spike-specific TCR breadth and depth were observed after two AZD1222 doses. Of the AZD1222 recipients, only six or seven were seropositive at baseline. Spike-wide vaccine-associated CD4 TCRs dominated at 160-218 and 743-854.

Germline CDR1 LGHDT, CDR2 YNNKEL (reference sequence). There are 14 residues in the CDR3. The ends were cut back, 4 bases at V and 2 bases at J, with 11 bases in the middle. Assay: immunoSEQ multiplex PCR; the TCRdb copy retains only in-frame clones and omits some. Of about 94,000 clones listed, about 85% are singletons. The chain is built from TRBV3-1 (or the pseudogene TRBV3-2) and TRBJ1-1; D gene ambiguous. Source: peripheral blood, taken 28 days after the second AZD1222 dose. This clonotype was sampled from an adult who received the AZD1222 COVID-19 vaccine. The CDR3: CASSPLGINTEAFF. The CDR3, as DNA: TGTGCCAGCAGCCCCCTAGGGATTAACACTGAAGCTTTCTTT.